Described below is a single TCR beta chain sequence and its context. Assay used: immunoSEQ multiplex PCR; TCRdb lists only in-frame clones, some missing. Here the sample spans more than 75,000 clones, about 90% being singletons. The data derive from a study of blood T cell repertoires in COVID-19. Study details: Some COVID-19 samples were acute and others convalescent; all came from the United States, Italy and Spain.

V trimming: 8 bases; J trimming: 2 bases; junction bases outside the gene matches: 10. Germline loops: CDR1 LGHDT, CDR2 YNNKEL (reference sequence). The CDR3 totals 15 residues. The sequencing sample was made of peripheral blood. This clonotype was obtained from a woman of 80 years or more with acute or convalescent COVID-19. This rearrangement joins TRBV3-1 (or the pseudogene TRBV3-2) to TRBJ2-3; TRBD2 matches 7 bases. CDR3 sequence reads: CASARRDYDTDTQYF. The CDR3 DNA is TGTGCCAGCGCCCGCCGGGACTACGACACAGATACGCAGTATTTT.